This is a list of T cell receptor beta chains from one sample in a study of cytomegalovirus exposure and HLA in healthy donors. Generated by immunoSEQ multiplex PCR, the TCRdb table keeps only in-frame clones and is missing some. The sample includes a few hundred thousand clones, around 83% of them seen just once. The sequencing sample was made of PBMCs. Receptors originate from a girl between 5 and 17 years old in good health and CMV-seronegative. Both conserved end residues are part of each CDR3. D genes are given only for firm matches.

J gene | CDR3 length | D gene | V gene | CDR3 protein
TRBJ2-1 | 15 | TRBD1 | TRBV7-3 | CASSSGTGTINEQFF
TRBJ1-5 | 16 | NA | TRBV4-2 | CASSQDVDRYNQPQHF
TRBJ2-7 | 14 | NA | TRBV6-1 | CASRQYVGPYEQYF
TRBJ2-2 | 14 | TRBD2 | TRBV5-4 | CASRGRGIAGELFF
TRBJ1-2 | 13 | NA | TRBV5-5 | CASSRNRDNGYTF
TRBJ1-1 | 15 | TRBD1 | TRBV25-1 | CASSEDRREYTEAFF
TRBJ2-1 | 13 | NA | TRBV7-9 | CASSMRQSAEQFF
TRBJ1-2 | 14 | TRBD1 | TRBV27 | CASSPSTGPGGYTF
TRBJ1-6 | 15 | NA | TRBV28 | CASSSLTGMGSPLHF
TRBJ2-3 | 14 | NA | TRBV9 | CASSAGGPTDTQYF
TRBJ2-7 | 14 | NA | TRBV5-5 | CASSLSQGSYEQYF
TRBJ2-5 | 15 | NA | TRBV11-1 | CASSSQQGRVVTQYF
TRBJ2-1 | 15 | NA | TRBV6-6 | CASSYELGSYNEQFF
TRBJ1-5 | 15 | TRBD1 | TRBV28 | CASRLQDRSNQPQHF
TRBJ2-1 | 13 | NA | TRBV9 | CASSGDRHNEQFF
TRBJ1-5 | 19 | NA | TRBV27 | CASSLLDGQPRNRNQPQHF
TRBJ2-3 | 14 | TRBD2 | TRBV7-3 | CASSTSGLADTQYF
TRBJ2-4 | 15 | NA | TRBV15 | CATKEGGEGKNIQYF
TRBJ1-5 | 14 | NA | TRBV23-1 | CASKQGKGVQPQHF
TRBJ1-3 | 14 | NA | TRBV4-2 | CASSHPSSGNTIYF
TRBJ1-2 | 16 | TRBD1 | TRBV5-1 | CASSSDRTGSENGYTF
TRBJ2-2 | 14 | TRBD1 | TRBV19 | CASSSGTGAGELFF
TRBJ1-2 | 14 | TRBD1 | TRBV27 | CASSADRGSSRTTF
TRBJ2-7 | 15 | NA | TRBV28 | CASSSYGRSAYEQYF
TRBJ2-3 | 15 | NA | TRBV4-2 | CASSQERQADYTQYF
TRBJ1-1 | 12 | NA | TRBV27 | CASRTGGTEAFF
TRBJ2-5 | 15 | NA | TRBV27 | CASRIRDSTQETQYF
TRBJ1-5 | 12 | NA | TRBV7-2 | CASSLAHQPQHF
TRBJ1-2 | 15 | NA | TRBV9 | CASSLSGEGGNGYTF
TRBJ1-5 | 15 | TRBD1 | TRBV27 | CAGDRVCLSNQPQHF
TRBJ1-5 | 15 | NA | TRBV19 | CASRSQGGGNQPQHF
TRBJ2-3 | 16 | TRBD2 | TRBV2 | CASRPNRGGGTDTQYF
TRBJ2-7 | 15 | NA | TRBV9 | CASSVGPGSSYEQYF
TRBJ2-3 | 16 | TRBD2 | TRBV7-8 | CASSLTLAGGGDTQYF
TRBJ2-2 | 15 | NA | TRBV19 | CASKDTPAGGGELFF
TRBJ2-1 | 11 | NA | TRBV20-1 | CSAREVAIQFF
TRBJ2-5 | 15 | TRBD1 | TRBV4-2 | CASSQRGQTQETQYF
TRBJ2-7 | 14 | TRBD2 | TRBV27 | CASSLGGDGYEQYF
TRBJ2-1 | 14 | NA | TRBV6-6 | CASSSAGRKNEQFF